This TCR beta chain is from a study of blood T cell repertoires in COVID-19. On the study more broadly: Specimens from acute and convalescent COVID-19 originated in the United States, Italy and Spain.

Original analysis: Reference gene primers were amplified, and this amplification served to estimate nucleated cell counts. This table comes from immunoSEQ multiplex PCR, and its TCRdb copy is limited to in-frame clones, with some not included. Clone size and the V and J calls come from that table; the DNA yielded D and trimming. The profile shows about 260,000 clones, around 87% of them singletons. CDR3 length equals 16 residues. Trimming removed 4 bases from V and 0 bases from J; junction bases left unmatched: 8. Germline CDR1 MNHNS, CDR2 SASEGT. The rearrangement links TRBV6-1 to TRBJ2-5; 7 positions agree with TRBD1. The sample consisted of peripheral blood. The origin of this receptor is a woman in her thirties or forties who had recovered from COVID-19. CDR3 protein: CASSAEQGWYQETQYF. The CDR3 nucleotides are TGTGCCAGCAGTGCGGAACAGGGGTGGTACCAAGAGACCCAGTACTTC.